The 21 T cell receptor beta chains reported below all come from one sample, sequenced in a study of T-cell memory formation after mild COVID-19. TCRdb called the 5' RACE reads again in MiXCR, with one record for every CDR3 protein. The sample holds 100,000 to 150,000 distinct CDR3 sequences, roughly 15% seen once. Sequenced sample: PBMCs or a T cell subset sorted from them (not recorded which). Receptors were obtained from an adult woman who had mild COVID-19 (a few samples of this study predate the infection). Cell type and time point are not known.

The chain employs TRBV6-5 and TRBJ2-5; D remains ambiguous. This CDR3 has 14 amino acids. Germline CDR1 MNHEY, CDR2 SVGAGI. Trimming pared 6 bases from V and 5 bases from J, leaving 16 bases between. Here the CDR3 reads CASSGWGSVETQYF. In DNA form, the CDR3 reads TGTGCCAGCAGCGGTTGGGGATCTGTGGAGACCCAGTACTTC.

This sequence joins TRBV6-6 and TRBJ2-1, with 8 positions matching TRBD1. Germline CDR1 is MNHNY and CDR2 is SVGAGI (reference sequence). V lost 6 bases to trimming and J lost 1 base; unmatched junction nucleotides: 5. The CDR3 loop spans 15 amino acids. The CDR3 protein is CASRSQGASYNEQFF. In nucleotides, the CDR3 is TGTGCCAGCAGGAGCCAGGGGGCTTCCTACAATGAGCAGTTCTTC.

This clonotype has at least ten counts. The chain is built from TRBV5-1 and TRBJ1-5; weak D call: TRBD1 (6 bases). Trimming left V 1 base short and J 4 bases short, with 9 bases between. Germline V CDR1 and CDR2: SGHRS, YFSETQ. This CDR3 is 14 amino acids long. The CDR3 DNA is TGCGCCAGCAGCTTGACAGGGACAAATCAGCCCCAGCATTTT. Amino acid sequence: CASSLTGTNQPQHF. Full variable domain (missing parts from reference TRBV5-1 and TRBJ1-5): KAGVTQTPRYLIKTRGQQVTLSCSPISGHRSVSWYQQTPGQGLQFLFEYFSETQRNKGNFPGRFSGRQFSNSRSEMNVSTLELGDSALYLCASSLTGTNQPQHFGDGTRLSIL.

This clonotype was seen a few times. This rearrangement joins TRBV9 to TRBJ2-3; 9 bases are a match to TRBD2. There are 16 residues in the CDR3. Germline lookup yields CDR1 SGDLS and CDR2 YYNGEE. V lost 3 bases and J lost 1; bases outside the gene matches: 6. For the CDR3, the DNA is TGTGCCAGCAGCGAAGCGGGGGGAGTGGGCACAGATACGCAGTATTTT. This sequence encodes CASSEAGGVGTDTQYF.

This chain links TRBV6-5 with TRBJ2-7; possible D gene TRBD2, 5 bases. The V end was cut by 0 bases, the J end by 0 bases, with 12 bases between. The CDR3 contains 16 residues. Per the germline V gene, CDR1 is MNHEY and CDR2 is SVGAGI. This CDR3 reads CASSYSWERSSYEQYF. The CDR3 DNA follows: TGTGCCAGCAGTTACTCCTGGGAGAGGAGCTCCTACGAGCAGTACTTC.

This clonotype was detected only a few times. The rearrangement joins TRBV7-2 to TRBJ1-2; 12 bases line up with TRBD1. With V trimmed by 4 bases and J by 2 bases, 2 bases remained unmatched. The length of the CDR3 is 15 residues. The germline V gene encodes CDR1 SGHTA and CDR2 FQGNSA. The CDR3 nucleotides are TGTGCCAGCAGCTCCGGGACAGGGGGCAACTATGGCTACACCTTC. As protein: CASSSGTGGNYGYTF.

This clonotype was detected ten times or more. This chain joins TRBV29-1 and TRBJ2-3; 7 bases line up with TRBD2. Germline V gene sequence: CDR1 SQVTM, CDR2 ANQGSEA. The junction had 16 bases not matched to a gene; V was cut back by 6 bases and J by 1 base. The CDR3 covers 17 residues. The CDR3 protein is CSVASGGAGRGTDTQYF. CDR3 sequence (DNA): TGCAGCGTCGCGAGTGGGGGAGCGGGACGGGGCACAGATACGCAGTATTTT.

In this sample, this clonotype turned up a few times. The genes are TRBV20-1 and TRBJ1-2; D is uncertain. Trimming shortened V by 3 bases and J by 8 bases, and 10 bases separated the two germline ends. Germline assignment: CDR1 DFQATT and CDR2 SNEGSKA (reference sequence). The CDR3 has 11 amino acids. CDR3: CSASLKSGYTF. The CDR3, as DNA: TGCAGTGCTAGTTTGAAATCGGGCTACACCTTC.

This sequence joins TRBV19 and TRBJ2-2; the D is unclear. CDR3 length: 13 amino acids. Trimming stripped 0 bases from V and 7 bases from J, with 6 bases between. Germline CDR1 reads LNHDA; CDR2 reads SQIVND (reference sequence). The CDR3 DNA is TGTGCCAGTAGTATAGATTGGCTCGGGGAGCTGTTTTTT. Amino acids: CASSIDWLGELFF.

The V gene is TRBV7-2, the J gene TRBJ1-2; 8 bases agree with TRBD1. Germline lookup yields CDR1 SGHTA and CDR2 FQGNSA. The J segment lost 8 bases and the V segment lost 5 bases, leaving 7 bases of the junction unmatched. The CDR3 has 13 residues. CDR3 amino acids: CASSPRTGKGYTF. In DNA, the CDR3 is TGTGCCAGCAGCCCCCGGACAGGGAAGGGCTACACCTTC.

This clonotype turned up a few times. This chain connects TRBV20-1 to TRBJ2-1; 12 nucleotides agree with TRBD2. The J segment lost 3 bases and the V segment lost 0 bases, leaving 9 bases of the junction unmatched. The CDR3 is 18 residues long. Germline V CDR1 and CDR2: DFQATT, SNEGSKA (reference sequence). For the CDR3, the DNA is TGCAGTGCTAGAGATCGACTAGCGGGAGAGGGGCGCTACAATGAGCAGTTCTTC. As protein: CSARDRLAGEGRYNEQFF.

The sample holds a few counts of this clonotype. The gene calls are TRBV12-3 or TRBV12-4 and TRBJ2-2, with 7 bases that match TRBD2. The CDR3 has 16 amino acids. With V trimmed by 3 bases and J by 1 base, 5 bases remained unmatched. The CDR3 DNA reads TGTGCCAGCAGTTTTGGTCGCGGGGGGAACACCGGGGAGCTGTTTTTT. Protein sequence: CASSFGRGGNTGELFF.

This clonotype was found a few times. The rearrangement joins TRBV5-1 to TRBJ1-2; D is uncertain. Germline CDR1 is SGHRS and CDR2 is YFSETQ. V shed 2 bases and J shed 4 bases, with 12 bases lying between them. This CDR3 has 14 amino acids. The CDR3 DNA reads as TGCGCCAGCAGCTTAAGCCAAGGGTCCTATGGCTACACCTTC. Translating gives CASSLSQGSYGYTF.

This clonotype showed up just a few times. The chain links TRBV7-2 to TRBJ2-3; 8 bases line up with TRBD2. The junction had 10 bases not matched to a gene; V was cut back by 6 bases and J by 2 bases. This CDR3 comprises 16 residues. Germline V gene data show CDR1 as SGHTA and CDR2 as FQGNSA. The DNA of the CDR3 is TGTGCCAGCAGTGTTACTAGCGGAATAGACACAGATACGCAGTATTTT. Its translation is CASSVTSGIDTDTQYF.

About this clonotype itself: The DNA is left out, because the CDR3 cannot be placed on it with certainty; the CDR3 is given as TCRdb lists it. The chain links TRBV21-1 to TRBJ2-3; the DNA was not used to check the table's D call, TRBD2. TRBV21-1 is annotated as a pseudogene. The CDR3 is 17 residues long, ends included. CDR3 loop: CASPGVAGGSSTDTQYF.

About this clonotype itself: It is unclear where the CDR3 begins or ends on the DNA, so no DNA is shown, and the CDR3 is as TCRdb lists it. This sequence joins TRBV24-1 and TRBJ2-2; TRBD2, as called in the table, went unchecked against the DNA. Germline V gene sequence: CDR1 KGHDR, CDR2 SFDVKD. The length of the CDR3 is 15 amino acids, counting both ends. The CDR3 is CATSWASGSTGELFF.

CDR3 region: CASSPGQMEHTEAFF. As DNA, the CDR3 is TGTGCCAGCAGCCCGGGACAGATGGAGCACACTGAAGCTTTCTTT. The V call is TRBV12-3 or TRBV12-4, the J call TRBJ1-1; TRBD1 matches at 7 bases. V shed 6 bases and J 3 bases; nucleotides not matched to a gene: 10. The CDR3 runs 15 residues.

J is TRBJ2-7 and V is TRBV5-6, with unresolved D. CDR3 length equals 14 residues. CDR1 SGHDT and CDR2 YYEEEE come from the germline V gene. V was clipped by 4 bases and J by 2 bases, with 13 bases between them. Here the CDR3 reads CASSPSGGAYEQYF. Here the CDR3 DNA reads TGTGCCAGCAGCCCCTCGGGCGGCGCCTACGAGCAGTACTTC.

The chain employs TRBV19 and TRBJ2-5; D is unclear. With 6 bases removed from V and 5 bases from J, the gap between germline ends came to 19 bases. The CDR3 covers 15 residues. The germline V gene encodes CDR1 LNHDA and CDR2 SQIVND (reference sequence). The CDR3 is CASSLWTHTGETQYF. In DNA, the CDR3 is TGTGCCAGTAGCCTCTGGACCCACACGGGCGAGACCCAGTACTTC.

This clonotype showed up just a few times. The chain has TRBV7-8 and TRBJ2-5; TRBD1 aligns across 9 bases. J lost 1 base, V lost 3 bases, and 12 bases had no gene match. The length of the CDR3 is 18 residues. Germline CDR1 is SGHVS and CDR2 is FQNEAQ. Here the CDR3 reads CASSFGGTGYGRQETQYF. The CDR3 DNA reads TGTGCCAGCAGCTTTGGCGGGACAGGGTATGGGCGCCAAGAGACCCAGTACTTC.

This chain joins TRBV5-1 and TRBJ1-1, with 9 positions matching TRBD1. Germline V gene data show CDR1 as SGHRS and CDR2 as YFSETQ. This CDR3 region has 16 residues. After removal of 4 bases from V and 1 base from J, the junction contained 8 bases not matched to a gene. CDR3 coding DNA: TGCGCCAGCAGCCCTGGGACAGGGAGGGCGAACACTGAAGCTTTCTTT. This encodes CASSPGTGRANTEAFF.